The 11 T cell receptor beta chains given below trace back to one sample, sequenced in a study of vaccination and CD4 T cells after COVID-19. These TCRs are of unknown antigen specificity. Cultured CD4+ T cell DNA was sequenced using the Oncomine TCR Beta short-read assay. From the PCR reads, TCRdb called clonotypes with MiXCR, one entry per CDR3 protein. This table has a few thousand distinct CDR3 sequences, 30% to 40% appearing once. Treatment indicated: approximately nine-day PBMC culture with coronavirus spike peptide pools or control peptides (ViraFEST assay). The sequences come from CD4+ T cells from blood, cultured in vitro, collected after SARS-CoV-2 vaccination. The origin of the receptors is a human donor who had recovered from COVID-19.

This clonotype was seen a single time. The genes are TRBV5-5 and TRBJ1-2, with a possible D match to TRBD1 (6 bases). The CDR3 totals 13 residues. V was clipped by 0 bases and J by 6 bases, with 9 bases between them. The germline CDR1 and CDR2 sequences are SGHKS and YYEKEE (reference sequence). CDR3 sequence: CASSLDRVNGYTF. As DNA, the CDR3 is TGTGCCAGCAGCTTGGACAGGGTTAATGGCTACACCTTC.

This chain uses TRBV27 with TRBJ1-2; maybe TRBD1 (5 bases). This CDR3 has 12 residues. Germline CDR1 and CDR2: MNHEY and SMNVEV (reference sequence). V lost 3 bases and J lost 7, with 9 bases in between. As DNA, the CDR3 is TGTGCCAGCAGTTTGGCAGGGACTGGCTACACCTTC. It translates to CASSLAGTGYTF.

The chain has TRBV30 and TRBJ2-5; D call uncertain. Trimming cost V 1 base and J 5 bases, with 5 bases left between them. CDR3 length: 11 amino acids. Germline values: CDR1 GTSNPN, CDR2 SVGIG (reference sequence). The CDR3 DNA follows: TGTGCCTGGAGTGGCGAGGAGACCCAGTACTTC. This sequence encodes CAWSGEETQYF.

The chain is built from TRBV10-3 and TRBJ2-7, with TRBD1 matching over 9 bases. With 0 bases clipped from V and 0 bases from J, the junction kept 9 bases outside the gene matches. CDR1 is ENHRY, CDR2 SYGVKD, per germline. The CDR3 loop spans 18 amino acids. CDR3: CAISESGAGTGPSYEQYF. CDR3 nucleotides: TGTGCCATCAGTGAGTCTGGGGCCGGGACAGGGCCCTCCTACGAGCAGTACTTC.

The genes are TRBV29-1 and TRBJ2-5, with 14 bases that match TRBD2. Germline assignment: CDR1 SQVTM and CDR2 ANQGSEA. V lost 6 bases to trimming and J lost 2 bases; unmatched junction nucleotides: 2. This CDR3 is 14 amino acids long. CDR3 amino acids: CSVGTSGRQETQYF. The CDR3 region has the DNA TGCAGCGTCGGGACTAGCGGGAGACAAGAGACCCAGTACTTC.

The chain combines TRBV28 with TRBJ2-5; TRBD2 is a possible D gene (6 bases). This CDR3 is built from 14 residues. The germline CDR1 and CDR2 sequences are MDHEN and SYDVKM. The V end was cut by 3 bases, the J end by 1 base, with 9 bases between. The CDR3 is CASSFRTTQETQYF. The CDR3 DNA reads TGTGCCAGCAGTTTTAGGACTACCCAAGAGACCCAGTACTTC.

CDR3 in DNA: TGCAGTGCTAGAGATAGTAAAGGACTAGCGGGGAGCTCCTACGAGCAGTACTTC. Its translation: CSARDSKGLAGSSYEQYF. The V call is TRBV20-1, the J call TRBJ2-7; TRBD2 aligns across 12 bases. The CDR3 extends over 18 amino acids. V was clipped by 0 bases and J by 0 bases; unmatched bases: 9. Germline V gene lookup returns CDR1 DFQATT and CDR2 SNEGSKA (reference sequence).

This chain connects TRBV7-3 to TRBJ2-1; unclear D gene. With 4 bases removed from V and 5 bases from J, the gap between germline ends came to 15 bases. Per germline, CDR1 SGHTA and CDR2 FQGTGA. The CDR3 sequence is 15 residues long. For the CDR3, the DNA is TGTGCCAGCAGCTCTGGATTCGCGTACGACAATGAGCAGTTCTTC. Translated, it gives CASSSGFAYDNEQFF.

The chain employs TRBV29-1 and TRBJ2-1; no definite D call. The V and J ends lost 6 bases and 8 bases respectively, with 8 bases between them. The CDR3 consists of 10 residues. CDR1 is SQVTM and CDR2 is ANQGSEA in the germline V gene. CDR3 sequence: CSVGPDEQFF. CDR3 DNA: TGCAGCGTAGGGCCGGATGAGCAGTTCTTC.

This clonotype was observed once. This chain connects TRBV2 to TRBJ1-2; possibly TRBD1 for D (6 bases). The CDR3 runs to 14 residues. Germline CDR1 SNHLY, CDR2 FYNNEI. V lost 6 bases and J lost 1, with 12 bases in between. CDR3 bases: TGTGCCAGCAGCGGCTTACAGGGTAACTATGGCTACACCTTC. Protein product: CASSGLQGNYGYTF.

The sample holds a few counts of this clonotype. CDR3 DNA sequence: TGTGCCAGCAGTGGGGACGTCCCCTATGGCTACACCTTC. This codes for CASSGDVPYGYTF. The gene calls are TRBV28 and TRBJ1-2, with a possible D match to TRBD1 (5 bases). Germline-derived CDR1 and CDR2 are MDHEN and SYDVKM. The CDR3 runs to 13 residues. V was clipped by 5 bases and J by 4 bases, with 11 bases between them.